These T cell receptor beta chains were read from a single sample in a study of blood T cell repertoires in COVID-19. The data were produced by immunoSEQ multiplex PCR, yet TCRdb's version contains in-frame clones alone and is incomplete. The table shows roughly 100,000 clones, with more than 85% occurring only once. The sequenced sample was peripheral blood. Receptors were obtained from a man younger than 30 with acute or convalescent COVID-19. Each CDR3 is given with its conserved first and last residue. Each record gives: D gene, clone size, J gene, V gene, CDR3 DNA, CDR3 protein. The D gene is left open where the match is weak. Only some rows state a clone size, as once, few, many or a class for expanded clones.

d_call: -; clone_size: -; j_call: TRBJ1-5; v_call: TRBV19; cdr3_nt: TGTGCCAGTAGTAGCGGCCATAGCAATCAGCCCCAGCATTTT; cdr3_aa: CASSSGHSNQPQHF
d_call: -; clone_size: -; j_call: TRBJ2-1; v_call: TRBV5-1; cdr3_nt: TGCGCCAGCAGGGGGGGAAGCTCCTACAATGAGCAGTTCTTC; cdr3_aa: CASRGGSSYNEQFF
d_call: -; clone_size: -; j_call: TRBJ1-3; v_call: TRBV12-3/TRBV12-4; cdr3_nt: TGTGCCAGCAGTTTTGGCAACGTAAACACCATATATTTT; cdr3_aa: CASSFGNVNTIYF
d_call: -; clone_size: -; j_call: TRBJ2-3; v_call: TRBV24-1; cdr3_nt: TGTGCCACCAGTGATCCAGAGCGGACCACAGATACGCAGTATTTT; cdr3_aa: CATSDPERTTDTQYF
d_call: TRBD1; clone_size: -; j_call: TRBJ2-7; v_call: TRBV18; cdr3_nt: TGTGCCAGCTCACTAGACAGGGGGCGCAACGAGCAGTACTTC; cdr3_aa: CASSLDRGRNEQYF
d_call: TRBD2; clone_size: -; j_call: TRBJ2-3; v_call: TRBV10-1; cdr3_nt: TGCGCCAGCAGTGAGGTAGCGGGAAGGGATACGCAGTATTTT; cdr3_aa: CASSEVAGRDTQYF
d_call: -; clone_size: few; j_call: TRBJ1-1; v_call: TRBV5-1; cdr3_nt: TGCGCCAGCAGCTTGTATATAGGAGAGAACACTGAAGCTTTCTTT; cdr3_aa: CASSLYIGENTEAFF
d_call: TRBD1; clone_size: -; j_call: TRBJ1-2; v_call: TRBV20-1; cdr3_nt: TGCAGTGCTAGGACAGGGAATGGCTACACCTTC; cdr3_aa: CSARTGNGYTF
d_call: -; clone_size: -; j_call: TRBJ2-1; v_call: TRBV19; cdr3_nt: TGTGCGGCTAGAGGAACCTACAATGAGCAGTTCTTC; cdr3_aa: CAARGTYNEQFF
d_call: -; clone_size: -; j_call: TRBJ1-1; v_call: TRBV3-1/TRBV3-2; cdr3_nt: TGTGCCAGCAGCCAAGATGGGTACGGACAAAGGACTGAAGCTTTCTTT; cdr3_aa: CASSQDGYGQRTEAFF
d_call: -; clone_size: -; j_call: TRBJ1-6; v_call: TRBV12-3/TRBV12-4; cdr3_nt: TGTGCCAGCAGTATAAGCGGGGGAGCTCCCTTCTTT; cdr3_aa: CASSISGGAPFF
d_call: -; clone_size: -; j_call: TRBJ1-1; v_call: TRBV19; cdr3_nt: TGTGCCAGTAGTCCGAGTAGCACTGAAGCTTTCTTT; cdr3_aa: CASSPSSTEAFF
d_call: -; clone_size: -; j_call: TRBJ2-7; v_call: TRBV7-9; cdr3_nt: TGTGCCAGCAGCCGGCAGGGTGGCCTAGGTCGTCCCTACGAGCAGTACTTC; cdr3_aa: CASSRQGGLGRPYEQYF
d_call: TRBD1; clone_size: -; j_call: TRBJ1-1; v_call: TRBV7-9; cdr3_nt: TGTGCCAGCAGCACTAAGGACAGGGCGAACACTGAAGCTTTCTTT; cdr3_aa: CASSTKDRANTEAFF
d_call: -; clone_size: -; j_call: TRBJ1-1; v_call: TRBV5-5; cdr3_nt: TGTGCCAGCAGCTTGGACGACAGTGACCTCACTGAAGCTTTCTTT; cdr3_aa: CASSLDDSDLTEAFF
d_call: -; clone_size: -; j_call: TRBJ1-1; v_call: TRBV18; cdr3_nt: TGTGCCAGCTCCCAGAGACAGGAAACGCCAAACACTGAAGCTTTCTTT; cdr3_aa: CASSQRQETPNTEAFF
d_call: -; clone_size: -; j_call: TRBJ1-6; v_call: TRBV18; cdr3_nt: TGTGCCAGCTCACCGAACGGACAGAGAGATTCACCCCTCCACTTT; cdr3_aa: CASSPNGQRDSPLHF
d_call: TRBD2; clone_size: -; j_call: TRBJ2-1; v_call: TRBV2; cdr3_nt: TGTGCCAGCTGGACTAGCGGGTCCTACAATGAGCAGTTCTTC; cdr3_aa: CASWTSGSYNEQFF
d_call: -; clone_size: -; j_call: TRBJ1-6; v_call: TRBV19; cdr3_nt: TGTGCCAGTAGTCCCACGGGTCCAGTGAGCTCCTATAATTCACCCCTCCACTTT; cdr3_aa: CASSPTGPVSSYNSPLHF
d_call: -; clone_size: -; j_call: TRBJ2-2; v_call: TRBV10-3; cdr3_nt: TGTGCCATCAGTGACCGGGGAGAGAATACCGGGGAGCTGTTTTTT; cdr3_aa: CAISDRGENTGELFF
d_call: -; clone_size: few; j_call: TRBJ1-1; v_call: TRBV6-1; cdr3_nt: TGTGCCAGCAGTGATGGGGGCAGGGTGAACACTGAAGCTTTCTTT; cdr3_aa: CASSDGGRVNTEAFF
d_call: -; clone_size: -; j_call: TRBJ2-1; v_call: TRBV9; cdr3_nt: TGTGCCAGCAGCGTACCCCCGGTTTCTGGTGAGCAGTTCTTC; cdr3_aa: CASSVPPVSGEQFF
d_call: TRBD1; clone_size: -; j_call: TRBJ1-2; v_call: TRBV7-9; cdr3_nt: TGTGCCAGCAGCTCGACAGGGTCTTACTATGGCTACACCTTC; cdr3_aa: CASSSTGSYYGYTF
d_call: TRBD1; clone_size: -; j_call: TRBJ1-1; v_call: TRBV2; cdr3_nt: TGTGCCAGCAGACCGCAGGGGGCATACACTGAAGCTTTCTTT; cdr3_aa: CASRPQGAYTEAFF
d_call: -; clone_size: -; j_call: TRBJ2-6; v_call: TRBV30; cdr3_nt: TGTGCCTGGACCTTAGGTCACAGGACTGGGGCCAACGTCCTGACTTTC; cdr3_aa: CAWTLGHRTGANVLTF
d_call: TRBD2; clone_size: -; j_call: TRBJ2-4; v_call: TRBV5-6; cdr3_nt: TGTGCCAGCAGCTTGCTAGCGGGAGACAAAAACATTCAGTACTTC; cdr3_aa: CASSLLAGDKNIQYF
d_call: -; clone_size: -; j_call: TRBJ1-3; v_call: TRBV9; cdr3_nt: TGTGCCAGCAGCGGGGGAGGCTTTTACTCTGGAAACACCATATATTTT; cdr3_aa: CASSGGGFYSGNTIYF
d_call: -; clone_size: -; j_call: TRBJ2-7; v_call: TRBV24-1; cdr3_nt: TGTGCCACCAGTGATTCACGCCAGGGCTCAACTCGGCAGTACTTC; cdr3_aa: CATSDSRQGSTRQYF
d_call: -; clone_size: -; j_call: TRBJ1-2; v_call: TRBV6-5; cdr3_nt: TGTGCCAGCAGTTACGGGGGAGGCTATGGCTACACCTTC; cdr3_aa: CASSYGGGYGYTF
d_call: TRBD2; clone_size: once; j_call: TRBJ2-3; v_call: TRBV5-1; cdr3_nt: TGCGCCAGCGCCCGCGGGGGGGCGGGGGATACGCAGTATTTT; cdr3_aa: CASARGGAGDTQYF
d_call: -; clone_size: -; j_call: TRBJ1-1; v_call: TRBV30; cdr3_nt: TGTGCCTGGTGGGACTACAGGGTTAGGGGCACTGAAGCTTTCTTT; cdr3_aa: CAWWDYRVRGTEAFF
d_call: -; clone_size: once; j_call: TRBJ2-3; v_call: TRBV19; cdr3_nt: TGTGCCAGTAGTAAAGGGACACAAGATACGCAGTATTTT; cdr3_aa: CASSKGTQDTQYF
d_call: -; clone_size: -; j_call: TRBJ2-2; v_call: TRBV4-1; cdr3_nt: TGCGCCAGCAGCCAAGAAGACTTAACCGGGGAGCTGTTTTTT; cdr3_aa: CASSQEDLTGELFF
d_call: -; clone_size: -; j_call: TRBJ1-2; v_call: TRBV19; cdr3_nt: TGTGCCAGTAGTATATCCGGGACACCCTATGGCTACACCTTC; cdr3_aa: CASSISGTPYGYTF
d_call: -; clone_size: -; j_call: TRBJ2-5; v_call: TRBV5-1; cdr3_nt: TGCGCCAGCAGCTCTAACCCTGCAACGGTTCAAGAGACCCAGTACTTC; cdr3_aa: CASSSNPATVQETQYF
d_call: -; clone_size: -; j_call: TRBJ1-5; v_call: TRBV14; cdr3_nt: TGTGCCAGCACCCGAACCCCCGAAGGGAGGCACCAGCCCCAGCATTTT; cdr3_aa: CASTRTPEGRHQPQHF
d_call: -; clone_size: -; j_call: TRBJ1-5; v_call: TRBV4-1; cdr3_nt: TGCGCCAGCAGCCTCGTTAGCAATCAGCCCCAGCATTTT; cdr3_aa: CASSLVSNQPQHF
d_call: TRBD2; clone_size: -; j_call: TRBJ2-7; v_call: TRBV2; cdr3_nt: TGTGCCAGCAGGAGGACTAGCGCGGCCTACGAGCAGTACTTC; cdr3_aa: CASRRTSAAYEQYF
d_call: -; clone_size: -; j_call: TRBJ2-2; v_call: TRBV9; cdr3_nt: TGTGCCAGCAGCGTAGTTCAGGGGAAGACCGGGGAGCTGTTTTTT; cdr3_aa: CASSVVQGKTGELFF
d_call: TRBD2; clone_size: -; j_call: TRBJ2-3; v_call: TRBV18; cdr3_nt: TGTGCCAGCTTGGCGGGGGGCACAGATACGCAGTATTTT; cdr3_aa: CASLAGGTDTQYF